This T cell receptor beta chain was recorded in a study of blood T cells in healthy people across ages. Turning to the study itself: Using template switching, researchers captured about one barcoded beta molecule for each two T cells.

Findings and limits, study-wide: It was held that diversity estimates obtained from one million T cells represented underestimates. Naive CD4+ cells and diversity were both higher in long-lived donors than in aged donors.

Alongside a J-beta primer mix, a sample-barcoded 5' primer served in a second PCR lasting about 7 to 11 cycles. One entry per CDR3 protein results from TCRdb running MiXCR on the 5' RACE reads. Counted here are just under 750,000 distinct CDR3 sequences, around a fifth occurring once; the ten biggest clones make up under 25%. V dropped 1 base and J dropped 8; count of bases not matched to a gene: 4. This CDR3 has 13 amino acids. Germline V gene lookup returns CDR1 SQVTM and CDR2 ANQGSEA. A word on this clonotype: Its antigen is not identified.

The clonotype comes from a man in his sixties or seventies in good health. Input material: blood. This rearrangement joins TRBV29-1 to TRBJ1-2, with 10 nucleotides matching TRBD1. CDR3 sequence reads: CSVEGGQGGGYTF. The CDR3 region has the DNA TGCAGCGTTGAAGGCGGACAGGGGGGAGGCTACACCTTC.